The 8 T cell receptor beta chains below come from one sample, sequenced in a study of cytomegalovirus exposure and HLA in healthy donors (dated by TCRdb to the late 2010s). The library was generated by the immunoSEQ multiplex PCR assay. A mixture of 60 forward primers for TCR Vbeta segments and 13 reverse primers for TCR Jbeta segments was used in the multiplex PCR. What TCRdb holds here is the immuneACCESS table cut down to in-frame rearrangements. Part of the clones is not present; checked against another copy, under half of the missing clones reflect an unresolved V gene, and the others are unexplained. This sample gives roughly 92,000 clones in total; about 80% of them show up just once. The biggest ten clones account for 20% to 30% of the sample. Input material: PBMCs. Source of these receptors: a woman between 45 and 65 years old in good health and CMV-seropositive.

This clone was found once. This sequence joins TRBV10-3 and TRBJ2-3; possible D gene TRBD2, 6 bases. The germline gives CDR1 ENHRY, CDR2 SYGVKD. Deletions cut 11 bases from V and 0 bases from J, with 18 bases between. This CDR3 contains 15 residues. The CDR3 nucleotides read TGTGCCTCTGGCGGGTGGGAGGCTAGCACAGATACGCAGTATTTT. Encoded protein: CASGGWEASTDTQYF.

The chain links TRBV6-5 to TRBJ2-3; TRBD2 is a possible D gene (6 bases). The V gene's germline CDR1 is MNHEY and CDR2 SVGAGI. The V and J ends lost 5 bases and 0 bases respectively, with 12 bases between them. CDR3 length: 15 amino acids. This CDR3 is CASSALASSTDTQYF. The DNA of the CDR3 is TGTGCCAGCAGTGCGCTAGCGAGCAGCACAGATACGCAGTATTTT.

The chain couples TRBV11-3 to TRBJ2-2; D is unclear. CDR1 is SGHNT, CDR2 YENEEA, per germline. This CDR3 spans 12 amino acids. Between the trimmed V and J ends, which lost 4 bases and 5 bases, there was a span of 5 bases. CDR3 sequence: CASSSYTGELFF. The CDR3 nucleotides are TGTGCCAGCAGCTCTTATACCGGGGAGCTGTTTTTT.

The V call is TRBV14, the J call TRBJ2-3, with 14 bases that match TRBD2. Germline V gives CDR1 SGHDN, CDR2 FVKESK. Trimming at V came to 1 base and at J to 3 bases, leaving 3 bases not matched to a gene. This CDR3 is 17 amino acids long. This CDR3 is CASSQVGLAGATDTQYF. CDR3 bases: TGTGCCAGCAGCCAAGTGGGACTAGCGGGGGCAACAGATACGCAGTATTTT.

The rearrangement joins TRBV4-2 to TRBJ1-3; TRBD1 is a possible D gene (6 bases). V was shortened by 4 bases and J by 7 bases, with 20 bases between the two germline ends. Germline V gene sequence: CDR1 LGHNA, CDR2 YNFKEQ. CDR3 length: 16 amino acids. The CDR3 spells CASSLQIQGTENTIYF. The CDR3 nucleotides read TGTGCCAGCAGCCTTCAGATACAGGGAACGGAGAACACCATATATTTT.

This rearrangement joins TRBV6-6 to TRBJ2-1, with 12 bases that match TRBD1. Germline-derived CDR1 and CDR2 are MNHNY and SVGAGI (reference sequence). CDR3 length: 15 amino acids. Trimming cost V 6 bases and J 10 bases; bases outside gene matches: 10. The CDR3 here is CASRRSGTGGREQFF. CDR3 bases: TGTGCCAGCAGACGATCCGGGACAGGGGGCAGGGAGCAGTTCTTC.

The rearrangement links TRBV7-3 to TRBJ2-1, with 8 bases aligning to TRBD2. J gave up 5 bases and V 7 bases, and 13 bases lay outside the gene matches. CDR1 and CDR2 from the germline V gene are SGHTA and FQGTGA. This CDR3 has 16 amino acids. This CDR3 reads CASNGGVAGSNNEQFF. CDR3 DNA: TGTGCCAGCAATGGCGGGGTAGCGGGAAGCAACAATGAGCAGTTCTTC.

The V call is TRBV5-4, the J call TRBJ1-2, with TRBD1 as a possible D gene (6 bases). V gave up 5 bases and J gave up 9 bases, with 20 bases separating them. The length of the CDR3 is 14 residues. CDR1 and CDR2 (germline): SGHNT, YYREEE (reference sequence). The CDR3 spells CASRFSGESMRYTF. In DNA, the CDR3 is TGTGCCAGCAGATTTTCAGGGGAGTCTATGCGCTACACCTTC.